Given below is one TCR beta chain in context. The entry originates in a study of blood T cell repertoires in COVID-19. As for the study in general: COVID-19 samples collected from the United States, Italy and Spain covered acute and convalescent phases.

The CDR3 covers 16 residues. The germline gives CDR1 SGHRS, CDR2 YFSETQ. The V gene end was trimmed by 2 bases and the J gene end by 3 bases; junction bases not matched to a gene: 5. Enrollees, about 18 to 100 years old, lived in fewer than 25 US areas. Using immunoSEQ multiplex PCR, the repertoire was profiled, and TCRdb retains in-frame clones only, with some absent. The table shows 200,000 to 300,000 clones, with approximately 90% occurring only once. Sequenced input: PBMCs or T cells enriched from blood (not recorded which). The chain is built from TRBV5-1 and TRBJ1-3; TRBD1 agrees at 10 bases. The TCR comes from a woman between 40 and 55 years old with acute COVID-19. The CDR3 sequence is CASSFETGGYGNTIYF. The CDR3 nucleotides are TGCGCCAGCAGCTTCGAGACAGGGGGCTATGGAAACACCATATATTTT.